This T cell receptor (beta chain) was sequenced during a study of control samples from healthy donors and cancer patients. Some clones are missing from TCRdb's copy, which holds only in-frame ones; the method was immunoSEQ multiplex PCR. The table lists 230,000 or so clones, just under 95% of them singletons. Germline assignment: CDR1 SGHRS and CDR2 YFSETQ. The CDR3 has 15 amino acids. V shed 4 bases and J 0 bases; nucleotides not matched to a gene: 2. Sequenced sample: blood. The TCR comes from a middle-aged man in good health. V and J are TRBV5-1 and TRBJ1-5; 9 positions match TRBD1. The DNA of the CDR3 is TGCGCCAGCAGCCCGACAGGGGGTAGCAATCAGCCCCAGCATTTT. This codes for CASSPTGGSNQPQHF.